Detailed here is one T cell receptor (beta chain). This CDR3 contains 16 residues. The V end lost 4 bases, the J end lost 4 bases, and 19 bases lay between the germline ends. In germline, CDR1 is LGHNA, CDR2 YNFKEQ. The sample belongs to a study of T cell responses to AZD1222 COVID-19 vaccine. The method was immunoSEQ multiplex PCR; TCRdb's version includes in-frame clones alone and lacks a portion of them. The repertoire holds around 99,000 clones, with 87% as singletons. Material: peripheral blood, obtained on day 0 of AZD1222 vaccination. V and J are TRBV4-2 and TRBJ1-1; D possibly corresponds to TRBD1 (5 bases). The receptor was derived from an adult in good health. In DNA, the CDR3 is TGTGCCAGCAGCCTCCTAGGATCAGGGCCCTCCACTGAAGCTTTCTTT. Amino acids: CASSLLGSGPSTEAFF.